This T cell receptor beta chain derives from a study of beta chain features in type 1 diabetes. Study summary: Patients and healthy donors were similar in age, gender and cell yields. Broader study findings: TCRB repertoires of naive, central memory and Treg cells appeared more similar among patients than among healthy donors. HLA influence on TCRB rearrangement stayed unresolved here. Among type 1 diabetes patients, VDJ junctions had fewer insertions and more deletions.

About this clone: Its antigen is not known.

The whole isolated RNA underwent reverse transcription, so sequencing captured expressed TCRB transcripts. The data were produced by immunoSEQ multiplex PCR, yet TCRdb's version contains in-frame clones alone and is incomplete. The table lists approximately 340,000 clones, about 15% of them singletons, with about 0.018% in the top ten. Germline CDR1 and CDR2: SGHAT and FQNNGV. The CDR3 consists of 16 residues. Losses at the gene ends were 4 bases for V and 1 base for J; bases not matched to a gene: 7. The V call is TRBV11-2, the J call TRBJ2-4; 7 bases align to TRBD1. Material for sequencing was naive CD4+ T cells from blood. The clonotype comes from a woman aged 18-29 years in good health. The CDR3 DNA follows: TGTGCCAGCAGCTCAGCATCGACAGGGGCCAAAAACATTCAGTACTTC. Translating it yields CASSSASTGAKNIQYF.